Described below is a single TCR beta chain sequence and its context. Antigen specificity is unknown. Sample-barcoded 5' priming and a J-beta primer mix drove a second PCR of about 6 to 12 cycles. Each cDNA molecule, via a template-switch adaptor with 12 random nucleotides, was tagged. TCRdb reprocessed the 5' RACE reads via MiXCR and lists one record per CDR3 protein. Seen here are roughly 1.6 million distinct CDR3 sequences, roughly a third observed once, and the top ten hold approximately 10%. This entry is derived from a study of blood T cells in healthy people across ages. Broader study findings: Long-lived donors had more naive CD4+ cells and higher diversity than aged donors. A strong correlation was seen between TCR beta diversity and naive T cell percentage. Researchers said unsorted PBMCs prevented a conclusive naive versus antigen-experienced comparison.

This receptor was identified in a woman aged 30 to 39 in good health. The specimen was blood.

The CDR3, as DNA: TGTGCCAGCAGCCCTAGCGGGACCACAGATACGCAGTATTTT. Translation gives CASSPSGTTDTQYF. V usage is TRBV7-2 and J usage is TRBJ2-3; 9 bases fit TRBD2. Germline V gives CDR1 SGHTA, CDR2 FQGNSA. This CDR3 is 14 amino acids long. The ends lost 5 bases at V and 2 bases at J; junction bases unmatched: 2.